This entry lists 8 T cell receptor beta chains sequenced from one sample in a study of CD8 T cells in ankylosing spondylitis. TCRdb itself ran the 5' RACE reads through MiXCR, one entry per CDR3 protein. The sample records 150,000 to 200,000 distinct CDR3 sequences, roughly 12% being singletons. The sample was blood, either unsorted or a sorted T cell fraction (not recorded which). Receptor source: a male donor with ankylosing spondylitis or in good health (not recorded which).

Many counts were recorded for this clonotype. This rearrangement joins TRBV4-3 to TRBJ2-1; a possible D gene is TRBD2 (5 bases). Germline V gene lookup returns CDR1 LGHNA and CDR2 YSLEER. The CDR3 loop spans 13 amino acids. V was cut by 4 bases and J by 10 bases, with 14 bases left in between. CDR3 loop: CASSPRTGNEQFF. DNA of the CDR3: TGCGCCAGCAGCCCTAGGACGGGAAACGAGCAGTTCTTC.

Only a few counts were recorded for this clonotype. This chain uses TRBV18 with TRBJ2-2; no reliable D call. CDR1 is KGHSH, CDR2 LQKENI, per germline. Trimming shortened V by 0 bases and J by 5 bases, and 10 bases separated the two germline ends. This CDR3 has 15 residues. The CDR3 is CASSPPIISTGELFF. In nucleotides, the CDR3 is TGTGCCAGCTCACCACCAATCATCAGTACCGGGGAGCTGTTTTTT.

This clonotype was observed many times. The rearrangement uses TRBV20-1 and TRBJ2-3, with 11 bases lining up with TRBD2. J was trimmed by 5 bases and V by 0 bases; bases with no gene match: 10. This CDR3 spans 17 amino acids. Germline CDR1 DFQATT, CDR2 SNEGSKA (reference sequence). CDR3 protein: CSARDGSSGGAQDTQYF. As DNA, the CDR3 is TGCAGTGCTAGAGATGGCAGTAGCGGGGGGGCTCAAGATACGCAGTATTTT.

This clonotype was seen many times. This sequence joins TRBV24-1 and TRBJ2-1; D is perhaps TRBD1 (5 bases). Germline V CDR1 and CDR2: KGHDR, SFDVKD. V shed 3 bases and J shed 0 bases, with 17 bases lying between them. The CDR3 spans 18 residues. The CDR3 is CATSDPQAFSSSYNEQFF. CDR3 DNA: TGTGCCACCAGTGATCCACAGGCTTTCTCGAGCTCCTACAATGAGCAGTTCTTC.

This clonotype was seen at least ten times. The rearrangement links TRBV3-1 to TRBJ2-2; no clear D. This CDR3 is built from 15 residues. The ends were cut back, 0 bases at V and 6 bases at J, with 11 bases in the middle. Looked up from germline, CDR1 is LGHDT and CDR2 is YNNKEL (reference sequence). In DNA, the CDR3 is TGTGCCAGCAGCCAAGATCTATCCCAGCCCGGGGAGCTGTTTTTT. Encoded protein: CASSQDLSQPGELFF.

This clonotype has at least ten counts. The chain couples TRBV4-3 to TRBJ1-6, with D tentatively TRBD1 (5 bases). In germline, CDR1 is LGHNA, CDR2 YSLEER. The CDR3 is 16 residues long. V lost 0 bases, J lost 1 base, and 7 bases lay in between. The DNA of the CDR3 is TGCGCCAGCAGCCAAGATACAGGATCCTATAATTCACCCCTCCACTTT. Translated, it gives CASSQDTGSYNSPLHF.

Many counts were recorded for this clonotype. V and J are TRBV5-4 and TRBJ2-2; the match to TRBD1 covers 11 bases. The germline gives CDR1 SGHNT, CDR2 YYREEE (reference sequence). The ends lost 4 bases at V and 5 bases at J; junction bases unmatched: 7. There are 16 residues in the CDR3. The CDR3 is CASSPGQGASTGELFF. The DNA of the CDR3 is TGTGCCAGCAGCCCCGGACAGGGGGCGTCGACCGGGGAGCTGTTTTTT.

The V call is TRBV30, the J call TRBJ2-7; D might be TRBD1 (5 bases). The V and J ends lost 8 bases and 1 base respectively, with 12 bases between them. The CDR3 is made up of 12 amino acids. The V gene's germline CDR1 is GTSNPN and CDR2 SVGIG (reference sequence). The CDR3 loop is CAQGATSYEQYF. For the CDR3, the DNA is TGTGCCCAAGGGGCCACTTCCTACGAGCAGTACTTC. Full variable domain (outside the CDR3, taken from reference TRBV30 and TRBJ2-7): SQTIHQWPATLVQPVGSPLSLECTVEGTSNPNLYWYRQAAGRGLQLLFYSVGIGQISSEVPQNLSASRPQDRQFILSSKKLLLSDSGFYLCAQGATSYEQYFGPGTRLTVT.